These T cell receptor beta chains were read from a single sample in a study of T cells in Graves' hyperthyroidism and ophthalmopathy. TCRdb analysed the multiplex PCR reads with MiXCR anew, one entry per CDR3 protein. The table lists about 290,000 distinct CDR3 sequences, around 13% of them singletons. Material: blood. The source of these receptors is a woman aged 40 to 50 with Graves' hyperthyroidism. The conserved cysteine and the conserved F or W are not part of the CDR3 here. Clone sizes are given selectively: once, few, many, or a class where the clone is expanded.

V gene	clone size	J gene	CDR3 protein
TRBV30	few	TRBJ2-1	AWSSTSSYNEQF
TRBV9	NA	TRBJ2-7	ASTAGGPHEQY
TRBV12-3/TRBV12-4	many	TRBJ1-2	ASSSGLNNYGYT
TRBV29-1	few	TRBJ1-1	SVDAGLGTEAF
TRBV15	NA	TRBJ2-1	ATSRGGAQNNEQF
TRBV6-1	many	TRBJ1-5	ASTHSNQPQH
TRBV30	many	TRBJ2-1	AWSVSRDEQF
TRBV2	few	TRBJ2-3	ASSRNGPFSTDTQY
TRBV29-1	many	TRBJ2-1	SVEEGTSGAYNEQF
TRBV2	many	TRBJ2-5	ASKRMRDSDETQY
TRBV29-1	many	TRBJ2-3	SVDTGTDTQY
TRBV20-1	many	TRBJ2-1	SARDDGSSYNEQF
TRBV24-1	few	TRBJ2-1	ATSAATGVTYEQF
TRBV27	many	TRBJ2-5	ASSPGTSGRGETQY
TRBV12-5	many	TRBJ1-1	ASGLGGTANTEAF
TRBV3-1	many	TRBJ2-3	ASSQVEGRTQY
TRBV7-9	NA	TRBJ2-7	ASSSSNYEQY